This T cell receptor beta chain was sequenced during a study of blood T cell repertoires in COVID-19. The repertoire was sequenced with immunoSEQ multiplex PCR; TCRdb's copy has only in-frame clones and lacks some. The repertoire has 80,000 to 95,000 clones, around 85% of them found once; the top ten carry under 15%. Trimming removed 5 bases from V and 7 bases from J, with 21 bases in between. Germline lookup yields CDR1 MDHEN and CDR2 SYDVKM. This CDR3 region has 16 residues. The sequencing sample was made of peripheral blood. The rearrangement uses TRBV28 and TRBJ2-4, with TRBD2 as a possible D gene (5 bases). The clonotype comes from a human donor in a cohort sampled during active COVID-19. The CDR3 DNA reads as TGTGCCAGCAGTACCCCGAGGGTAGGGCTTAGGAACATTCAGTACTTC. This gives the protein CASSTPRVGLRNIQYF.